The 18 T cell receptor beta chains reported below all come from one sample, sequenced in a study of monozygotic twins with inflammatory bowel disease. TCRdb reanalyzed the 5' RACE reads, giving one entry per CDR3 protein sequence and no DNA. The table lists tens of thousands of distinct CDR3 sequences. The sample taken for sequencing was blood. The receptors derive from a human donor with ulcerative colitis or Crohn's disease, or a healthy co-twin of an affected twin (not recorded which).

The genes are TRBV29-1 and TRBJ2-7; lacking DNA, the TRBD2 call made by TCRdb goes unchecked. Germline V gene lookup returns CDR1 SQVTM and CDR2 ANQGSEA. This CDR3 is built from 12 residues. CDR3 amino acids: CSVRSPGYEQYF.

The chain joins TRBV5-4 to TRBJ1-1; TCRdb indicates TRBD1, and absent DNA this call remains unverified. The V gene's germline CDR1 is SGHNT and CDR2 YYREEE (reference sequence). The CDR3 is 15 residues long. The CDR3 is CASSFFLRENTEAFF.

The rearrangement links TRBV20-1 to TRBJ1-5. The germline gives CDR1 DFQATT, CDR2 SNEGSKA (reference sequence). The CDR3 consists of 14 residues. CDR3 region: CSARDGPFEQPQHF.

This chain joins TRBV7-9 and TRBJ1-1; as DNA is missing, the TRBD1 call by TCRdb cannot be tested. The CDR3 extends over 15 amino acids. The germline CDR1 and CDR2 sequences are SEHNR and FQNEAQ (reference sequence). CDR3: CASSLAGGMNTEAFF. Based on the CDR3 plus reference TRBV7-9 and TRBJ1-1, the full variable domain is DTGVSQNPRHKITKRGQNVTFRCDPISEHNRLYWYRQTLGQGPEFLTYFQNEAQLEKSRLLSDRFSAERPKGSFSTLEIQRTEQGDSAMYLCASSLAGGMNTEAFFGQGTRLTVV.

CDR3 sequence reads: CSAPGEGGEKLFF. The rearrangement uses TRBV20-1 and TRBJ1-4. CDR1 and CDR2 from the germline V gene are DFQATT and SNEGSKA (reference sequence). The CDR3 is made up of 13 amino acids.

The V gene is TRBV5-3, the J gene TRBJ2-3. TRBV5-3 falls under the ORF class, with uncertain function. This CDR3 region has 15 residues. The CDR3 loop reads CARSLTGGSTDTQYF.

The chain couples TRBV7-9 to TRBJ1-5. CDR1 SEHNR and CDR2 FQNEAQ come from the germline V gene (reference sequence). The CDR3 sequence is 16 residues long. The CDR3 here is CASSLGGLDSNQPQHF.

The chain is built from TRBV5-6 and TRBJ1-1. This CDR3 is 15 amino acids long. Germline V CDR1 and CDR2: SGHDT, YYEEEE. This chain's CDR3 is CASSLLSSVSKEAFF. The full variable domain, with the rest looked up from reference TRBV5-6 and TRBJ1-1, is DAGVTQSPTHLIKTRGQQVTLRCSPKSGHDTVSWYQQALGQGPQFIFQYYEEEERQRGNFPDRFSGHQFPNYSSELNVNALLLGDSALYLCASSLLSSVSKEAFFGQGTRLTVV.

CDR3 loop: CASSSRTGGNTIYF. The V call is TRBV9, the J call TRBJ1-3; TCRdb's D gene call, TRBD1, goes unchecked for lack of DNA. CDR1 is SGDLS, CDR2 YYNGEE, per germline. There are 14 residues in the CDR3. Complete variable domain (other parts from reference TRBV9 and TRBJ1-3): DSGVTQTPKHLITATGQRVTLRCSPRSGDLSVYWYQQSLDQGLQFLIQYYNGEERAKGNILERFSAQQFPDLHSELNLSSLELGDSALYFCASSSRTGGNTIYFGEGSWLTVV.

The genes are TRBV7-9 and TRBJ1-5; as DNA is missing, the TRBD1 call by TCRdb cannot be tested. This CDR3 spans 14 amino acids. The germline V gene encodes CDR1 SEHNR and CDR2 FQNEAQ (reference sequence). The chain's CDR3 is CASSAGTVNQPQHF. The complete variable domain, with remaining parts taken from reference TRBV7-9 and TRBJ1-5, reads DTGVSQNPRHKITKRGQNVTFRCDPISEHNRLYWYRQTLGQGPEFLTYFQNEAQLEKSRLLSDRFSAERPKGSFSTLEIQRTEQGDSAMYLCASSAGTVNQPQHFGDGTRLSIL.

The chain recombines TRBV25-1 with TRBJ1-5. The CDR3 is 13 residues long. Germline V gene sequence: CDR1 MGHDK, CDR2 SYGVNS. The CDR3: CASSDDYGQPQHF. Supplemented by reference TRBV25-1 and TRBJ1-5, the full variable domain reads EADIYQTPRYLVIGTGKKITLECSQTMGHDKMYWYQQDPGMELHLIHYSYGVNSTEKGDLSSESTVSRIRTEHFPLTLESARPSHTSQYLCASSDDYGQPQHFGDGTRLSIL.

The rearrangement links TRBV3-1 to TRBJ1-5; TCRdb's D call, TRBD1, is unchecked because there is no DNA. Germline CDR1 LGHDT, CDR2 YNNKEL (reference sequence). The CDR3 sequence is 15 residues long. The CDR3 sequence: CASSQRPGRDQPQHF.

The rearrangement links TRBV3-1 to TRBJ2-2. This CDR3 spans 16 amino acids. CDR1 is LGHDT, CDR2 YNNKEL, per germline (reference sequence). CDR3 loop: CASSQIGNRNTGELFF.

CDR3 in amino acids: CASSINRDSGYTF. V and J are TRBV19 and TRBJ1-2; the D gene TCRdb calls, TRBD1, cannot be checked with no DNA. This CDR3 is 13 amino acids long. Germline CDR1 LNHDA, CDR2 SQIVND (reference sequence).

V and J are TRBV10-3 and TRBJ1-1; the TCRdb call, TRBD1, lacks DNA for checking. The germline CDR1 and CDR2 sequences are ENHRY and SYGVKD. This CDR3 spans 14 amino acids. The CDR3 region is CATNHRGMNTEAFF.

J is TRBJ2-7 and V is TRBV6-5. CDR1 and CDR2 (germline): MNHEY, SVGAGI. The CDR3 has 15 amino acids. The CDR3 protein is CASSYSAWGTYEQYF.

V usage is TRBV7-2 and J usage is TRBJ1-2; the D gene TCRdb calls, TRBD1, cannot be checked with no DNA. The germline CDR1 and CDR2 sequences are SGHTA and FQGNSA. The CDR3 sequence is 13 residues long. CDR3 residues: CASSPDRDYGYTF. The entire variable domain, with the rest obtained from reference TRBV7-2 and TRBJ1-2, is as follows: GAGVSQSPSNKVTEKGKDVELRCDPISGHTALYWYRQSLGQGLEFLIYFQGNSAPDKSGLPSDRFSAERTGGSVSTLTIQRTQQEDSAVYLCASSPDRDYGYTFGSGTRLTVV.

The V and J genes are TRBV21-1 and TRBJ2-6; the D call of TRBD2 rests on TCRdb alone, since no DNA is present to check it. TRBV21-1 is a recognized pseudogene. The CDR3 length is 17 residues. CDR3 in amino acids: CASSKAIGRAGANVLTF.